This is a list of T cell receptor beta chains from one sample in a study of cytomegalovirus exposure and HLA in healthy donors. Repertoires were generated with immunoSEQ multiplex PCR, while TCRdb's copy carries only in-frame clones and drops some. The table lists some 100,000 clones, 77% of them singletons. What was sequenced was PBMCs. These receptors all stem from a man aged 45 to 65 in good health and CMV-seropositive. CDR3s include the opening cysteine and the closing phenylalanine or tryptophan. The D gene is left open where the match is weak. Rows give clone size only sometimes, using once, few, many, or a class for an expanded clone.

abundance,d_gene,j_gene,v_gene,CDR3aa,CDR3nt
once,TRBD1,TRBJ2-2,TRBV2,CASTGQGGNTGELFF,TGTGCCAGCACCGGACAGGGGGGGAACACCGGGGAGCTGTTTTTT
NA,NA,TRBJ2-5,TRBV6-4,CASSDSSGLVETQYF,TGTGCCAGCAGTGACTCCAGCGGTCTTGTGGAGACCCAGTACTTC
NA,NA,TRBJ2-5,TRBV5-1,CASSPGQGETQYF,TGCGCCAGCAGCCCTGGCCAGGGTGAGACCCAGTACTTC
NA,TRBD1,TRBJ2-6,TRBV2,CASSVEGAAGANVLTF,TGTGCCAGCAGTGTCGAGGGGGCTGCTGGGGCCAACGTCCTGACTTTC
NA,TRBD1,TRBJ1-5,TRBV19,CASQQTGGYQPQHF,TGTGCCAGCCAGCAGACAGGGGGCTATCAGCCCCAGCATTTT
NA,NA,TRBJ1-2,TRBV6-1,CASSEVIASGYTF,TGTGCCAGCAGTGAAGTCATAGCATCCGGCTACACCTTC
NA,TRBD1,TRBJ2-3,TRBV19,CASSTLDRGYRGNTQYF,TGTGCCAGTAGTACCCTGGACAGGGGCTACCGAGGAAATACGCAGTATTTT
NA,NA,TRBJ1-2,TRBV2,CASSEGNRAYGGYTF,TGTGCCAGCAGTGAGGGGAACAGGGCGTACGGCGGCTACACCTTC
NA,TRBD2,TRBJ2-1,TRBV5-1,CASSLLASGTGEQFF,TGCGCCAGCAGCCTGTTGGCTAGCGGGACGGGTGAGCAGTTCTTC
NA,TRBD1,TRBJ2-7,TRBV19,CASSRQGSYEQYF,TGTGCCAGTAGCCGACAGGGGTCCTACGAGCAGTACTTC
few,NA,TRBJ1-2,TRBV6-5,CASTGGGVGYGYTF,TGTGCCAGCACGGGGGGTGGCGTGGGGTATGGCTACACCTTC
NA,NA,TRBJ2-3,TRBV28,CASSITSPDTQYF,TGTGCCAGCAGTATAACTAGCCCAGATACGCAGTATTTT
NA,NA,TRBJ2-7,TRBV29-1,CSVASQGYEQYF,TGCAGCGTCGCATCACAGGGATACGAGCAGTACTTC
NA,TRBD1,TRBJ1-1,TRBV4-1,CASTSGTGVGAFF,TGCGCCAGCACCTCCGGGACAGGGGTAGGAGCTTTCTTT
NA,NA,TRBJ2-1,TRBV27,CASSFRAITANEQFF,TGTGCCAGCAGTTTCAGGGCCATAACGGCCAATGAGCAGTTCTTC
NA,NA,TRBJ1-4,TRBV6-1,CASSEALRDGGLFF,TGTGCCAGCAGTGAAGCCCTGCGGGACGGCGGGCTGTTTTTT
few,TRBD2,TRBJ2-1,TRBV4-1,CASSRVLAGTGWERFF,TGCGCCAGCAGCCGAGTACTAGCGGGAACAGGATGGGAAAGGTTCTTC
NA,NA,TRBJ2-3,TRBV18,CASSLRGRGTDTQYF,TGTGCCAGCTCACTACGTGGCAGGGGAACAGATACGCAGTATTTT
NA,NA,TRBJ2-7,TRBV27,CASSFYREGSEQYF,TGTGCCAGCAGTTTCTACAGGGAGGGCAGCGAGCAGTACTTC
NA,TRBD1,TRBJ1-2,TRBV5-4,CASSLLGQGSYGYTF,TGTGCCAGCAGCTTGCTGGGACAGGGGAGCTATGGCTACACCTTC
NA,TRBD1,TRBJ1-2,TRBV15,CATSGQGSIGYTF,TGTGCCACCAGCGGACAGGGAAGTATTGGCTACACCTTC
once,NA,TRBJ2-7,TRBV6-5,CASNKGGNSYEQYF,TGTGCCAGCAACAAGGGGGGGAACTCCTACGAGCAGTACTTC
NA,TRBD2,TRBJ2-7,TRBV7-6,CASSLGPSGGGHEQYF,TGTGCCAGCAGCTTAGGTCCTAGCGGGGGGGGCCACGAGCAGTACTTC
NA,TRBD2,TRBJ2-3,TRBV4-2,CASSHPSSGSGTDTQYF,TGTGCCAGCAGCCATCCATCTAGCGGGTCTGGCACAGATACGCAGTATTTT
NA,NA,TRBJ1-6,TRBV14,CASSQTGNSPLHF,TGTGCCAGCAGCCAGACAGGAAATTCACCCCTCCACTTT
NA,TRBD2,TRBJ2-1,TRBV5-4,CASSLDRAGAYNEQFF,TGTGCCAGCAGCTTGGATAGAGCGGGAGCCTACAATGAGCAGTTCTTC